The 9 T cell receptor beta chains below were found in one sample sequenced in a study of shared clonotypes between healthy human individuals. Some clones are missing from TCRdb's copy, which holds only in-frame ones; the method was immunoSEQ multiplex PCR. This table has 600,000 to 800,000 clones, roughly 72% appearing once. Sequenced input: memory CD4+ T cells sorted from blood. Sample subset: CD45RA-negative fraction. Receptor source: a woman aged 25 to 39 in good health.

The chain carries TRBV27 and TRBJ2-1, with D maybe TRBD1 (5 bases). This CDR3 has 15 amino acids. V lost 5 bases, J lost 0 bases, and 11 bases lay in between. CDR1 and CDR2 (germline): MNHEY, SMNVEV (reference sequence). CDR3 sequence: CASSLLQGSYNEQFF. The CDR3 DNA follows: TGTGCCAGCAGTCTCCTCCAGGGCTCCTACAATGAGCAGTTCTTC.

This sequence joins TRBV4-2 and TRBJ1-1; 8 bases map to TRBD1. This CDR3 has 18 residues. Germline V CDR1 and CDR2: LGHNA, YNFKEQ. J gave up 3 bases and V 3 bases, and 15 bases lay outside the gene matches. The CDR3 DNA reads as TGTGCCAGCAGCCATGAATTCCAGGGGGCTGAGGGGTACACTGAAGCTTTCTTT. Its translation is CASSHEFQGAEGYTEAFF.

The CDR3 is CASSPRGGVLAKNIQYF. The CDR3 DNA sequence: TGCGCCAGCAGCCCCCGAGGGGGAGTTCTAGCCAAAAACATTCAGTACTTC. The chain carries TRBV5-1 and TRBJ2-4, with D possibly matching TRBD1 (6 bases). Germline V gene data show CDR1 as SGHRS and CDR2 as YFSETQ. V gave up 4 bases and J gave up 0 bases, with 17 bases separating them. This CDR3 spans 17 amino acids.

V and J are TRBV15 and TRBJ1-5; D gene ambiguous. Per germline, CDR1 LNHNV and CDR2 YYDKDF (reference sequence). V was trimmed by 6 bases and J by 0 bases, leaving 21 bases between them. The CDR3 is made up of 18 amino acids. CDR3: CATSRDSPLLYSNQPQHF. The DNA of the CDR3 is TGTGCCACCAGTCGGGATTCACCACTACTCTATAGCAATCAGCCCCAGCATTTT.

The chain recombines TRBV6-5 with TRBJ2-7, with TRBD2 matching over 7 bases. V was pared by 2 bases and J by 5 bases, with 9 bases of the junction left unmatched. The V gene's germline CDR1 is MNHEY and CDR2 SVGAGI. The CDR3 runs to 15 residues. CDR3 sequence: CASSYDPAGRDEQYF. The CDR3 DNA reads as TGTGCCAGCAGTTACGATCCAGCGGGGCGGGACGAGCAGTACTTC.

The chain has TRBV9 and TRBJ1-2; possibly TRBD1 for D (6 bases). The germline CDR1 and CDR2 sequences are SGDLS and YYNGEE. This CDR3 region has 16 residues. The ends were cut back, 4 bases at V and 7 bases at J, with 23 bases in the middle. CDR3 coding DNA: TGTGCCAGCAGCCCAGAGGTCGGGACACGCGTCTCTGGCTACACCTTC. Protein sequence: CASSPEVGTRVSGYTF.

This clone was counted between two and nine times. V and J are TRBV2 and TRBJ1-1; 8 bases are a match to TRBD1. Per germline, CDR1 SNHLY and CDR2 FYNNEI. J was trimmed by 5 bases and V by 5 bases; bases with no gene match: 4. This CDR3 is 13 amino acids long. CDR3 DNA: TGTGCCAGCAGTAAGGACAGGGCGACTGAAGCTTTCTTT. It codes for CASSKDRATEAFF.

This rearrangement joins TRBV9 to TRBJ2-3; D might be TRBD1 (5 bases). The CDR3 is made up of 15 amino acids. With 0 bases removed from V and 2 bases from J, the gap between germline ends came to 10 bases. Germline V gene sequence: CDR1 SGDLS, CDR2 YYNGEE. The CDR3 DNA is TGTGCCAGCAGCGTAGGGGGCGCACACACAGATACGCAGTATTTT. This codes for CASSVGGAHTDTQYF.

This clone appeared once. The genes are TRBV4-1 and TRBJ2-1, with TRBD2 as a possible D gene (7 bases). Trimming took off 2 bases at V and 7 bases at J, with 15 bases between the two ends. CDR1 and CDR2 from the germline V gene are MGHRA and YSYEKL. The CDR3 totals 15 residues. The CDR3 here is CASSQQGRAENEQFF. CDR3 nucleotide sequence: TGCGCCAGCAGCCAACAGGGGAGGGCAGAGAATGAGCAGTTCTTC.